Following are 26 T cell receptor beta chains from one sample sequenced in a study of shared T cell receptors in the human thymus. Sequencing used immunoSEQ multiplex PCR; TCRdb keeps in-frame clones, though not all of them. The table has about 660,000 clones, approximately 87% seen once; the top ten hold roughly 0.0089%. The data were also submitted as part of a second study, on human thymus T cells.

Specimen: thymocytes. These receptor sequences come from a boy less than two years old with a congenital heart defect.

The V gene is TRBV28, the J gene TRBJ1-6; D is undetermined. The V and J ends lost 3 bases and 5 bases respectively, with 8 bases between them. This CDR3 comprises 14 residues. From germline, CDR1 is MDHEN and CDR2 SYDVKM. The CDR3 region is CASSFPGNNSPLHF. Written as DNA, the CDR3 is TGTGCCAGCAGTTTTCCGGGGAATAATTCACCCCTCCACTTT.

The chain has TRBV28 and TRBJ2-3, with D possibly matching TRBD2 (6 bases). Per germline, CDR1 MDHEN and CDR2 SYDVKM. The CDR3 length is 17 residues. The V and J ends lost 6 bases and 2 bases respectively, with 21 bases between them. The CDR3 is CASRGEWGAGLTDTQYF. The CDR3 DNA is TGTGCCAGCAGGGGGGAATGGGGCGCGGGGCTCACAGATACGCAGTATTTT.

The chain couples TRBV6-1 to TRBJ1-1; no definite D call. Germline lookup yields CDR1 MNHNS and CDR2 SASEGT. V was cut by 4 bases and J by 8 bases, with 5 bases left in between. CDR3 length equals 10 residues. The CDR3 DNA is TGTGCCAGCAGTGGAGGGGAAGCTTTCTTT. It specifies CASSGGEAFF.

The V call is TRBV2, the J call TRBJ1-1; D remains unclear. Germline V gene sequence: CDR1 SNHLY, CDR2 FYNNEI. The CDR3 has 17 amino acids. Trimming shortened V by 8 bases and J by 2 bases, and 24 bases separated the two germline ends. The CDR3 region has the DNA TGTGCCAGCCACCTTTCCGCGATCCGACGGGGTAACACTGAAGCTTTCTTT. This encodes CASHLSAIRRGNTEAFF.

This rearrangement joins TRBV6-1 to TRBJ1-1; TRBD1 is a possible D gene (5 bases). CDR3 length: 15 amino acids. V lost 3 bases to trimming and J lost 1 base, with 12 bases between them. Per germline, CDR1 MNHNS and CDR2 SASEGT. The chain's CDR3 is CASSEKTARNTEAFF. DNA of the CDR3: TGTGCCAGCAGTGAGAAGACAGCCCGGAACACTGAAGCTTTCTTT.

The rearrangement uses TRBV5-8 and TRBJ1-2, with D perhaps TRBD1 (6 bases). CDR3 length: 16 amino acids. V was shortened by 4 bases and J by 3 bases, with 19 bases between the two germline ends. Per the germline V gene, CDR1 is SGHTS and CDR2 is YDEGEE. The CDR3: CASSPHRLGADYGYTF. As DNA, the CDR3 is TGTGCCAGCAGCCCCCATAGGCTGGGGGCGGACTATGGCTACACCTTC.

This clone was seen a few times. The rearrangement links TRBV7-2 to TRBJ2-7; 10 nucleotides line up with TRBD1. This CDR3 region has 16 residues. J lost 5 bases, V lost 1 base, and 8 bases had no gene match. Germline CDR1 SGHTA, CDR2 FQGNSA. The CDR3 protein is CASSLVRDRGSDEQYF. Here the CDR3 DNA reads TGTGCCAGCAGCTTAGTCCGGGACAGGGGAAGCGACGAGCAGTACTTC.

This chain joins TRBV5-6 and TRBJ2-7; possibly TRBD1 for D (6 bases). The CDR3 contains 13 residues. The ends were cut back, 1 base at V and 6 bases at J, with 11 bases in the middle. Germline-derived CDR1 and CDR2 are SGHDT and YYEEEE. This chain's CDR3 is CASSLRIGGEQYF. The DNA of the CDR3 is TGTGCCAGCAGCTTGAGGATAGGGGGCGAGCAGTACTTC.

The CDR3 nucleotides are TGTGCCAGCAGCCAAGATGGGGCGGCGGGGGGGTGGGGTGAGACCCAGTACTTC. Protein product: CASSQDGAAGGWGETQYF. The J gene is TRBJ2-5, the V gene TRBV4-2, with TRBD2 matching over 9 bases. Trimming cost V 0 bases and J 5 bases; bases outside gene matches: 13. Per the germline V gene, CDR1 is LGHNA and CDR2 is YNFKEQ. This CDR3 region has 18 residues.

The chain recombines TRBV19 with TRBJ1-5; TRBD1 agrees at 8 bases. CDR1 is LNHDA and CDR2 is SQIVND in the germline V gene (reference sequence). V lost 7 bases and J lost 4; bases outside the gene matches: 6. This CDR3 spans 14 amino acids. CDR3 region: CASIAGDRNQPQHF. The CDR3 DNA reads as TGTGCCAGTATCGCCGGGGACAGGAATCAGCCCCAGCATTTT.

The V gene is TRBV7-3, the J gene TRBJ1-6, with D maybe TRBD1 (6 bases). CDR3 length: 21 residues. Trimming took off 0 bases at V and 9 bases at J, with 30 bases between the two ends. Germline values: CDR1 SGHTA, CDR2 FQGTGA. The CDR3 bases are TGTGCCAGCAGCTTAACGGCGGTGGTCTCCAGGAAAGGGGGTACCCCTTCACCCCTCCACTTT. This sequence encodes CASSLTAVVSRKGGTPSPLHF. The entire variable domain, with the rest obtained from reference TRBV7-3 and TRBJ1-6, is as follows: GAGVSQTPSNKVTEKGKYVELRCDPISGHTALYWYRQSLGQGPEFLIYFQGTGAADDSGLPNDRFFAVRPEGSVSTLKIQRTERGDSAVYLCASSLTAVVSRKGGTPSPLHFGNGTRLTVT.

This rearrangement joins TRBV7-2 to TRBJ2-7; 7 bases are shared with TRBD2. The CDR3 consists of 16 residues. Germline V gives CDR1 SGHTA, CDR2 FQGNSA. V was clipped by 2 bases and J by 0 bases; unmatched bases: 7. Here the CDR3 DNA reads TGTGCCAGCAGCTTAAAGGGAGGGGCAACCTCCTACGAGCAGTACTTC. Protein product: CASSLKGGATSYEQYF.

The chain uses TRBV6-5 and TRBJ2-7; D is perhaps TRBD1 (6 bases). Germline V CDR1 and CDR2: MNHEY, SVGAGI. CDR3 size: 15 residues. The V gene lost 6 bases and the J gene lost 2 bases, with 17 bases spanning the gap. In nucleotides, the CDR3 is TGTGCCAGCAGCTGTACCGGGACAAAGGCCTACGAGCAGTACTTC. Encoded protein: CASSCTGTKAYEQYF.

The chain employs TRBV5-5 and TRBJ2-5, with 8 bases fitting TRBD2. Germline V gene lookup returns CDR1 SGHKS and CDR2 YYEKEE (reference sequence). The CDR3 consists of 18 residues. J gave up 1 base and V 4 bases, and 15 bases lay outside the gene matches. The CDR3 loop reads CASSVGPPGTRIQETQYF. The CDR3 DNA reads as TGTGCCAGCAGCGTTGGGCCTCCCGGGACTAGAATCCAAGAGACCCAGTACTTC.

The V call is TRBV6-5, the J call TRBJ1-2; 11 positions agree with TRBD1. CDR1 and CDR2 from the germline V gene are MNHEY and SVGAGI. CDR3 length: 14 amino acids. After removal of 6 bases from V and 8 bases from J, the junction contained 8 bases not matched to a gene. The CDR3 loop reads CASRSDRGLRGYTF. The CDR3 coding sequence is TGTGCCAGCAGATCGGACAGGGGGCTGCGCGGCTACACCTTC.

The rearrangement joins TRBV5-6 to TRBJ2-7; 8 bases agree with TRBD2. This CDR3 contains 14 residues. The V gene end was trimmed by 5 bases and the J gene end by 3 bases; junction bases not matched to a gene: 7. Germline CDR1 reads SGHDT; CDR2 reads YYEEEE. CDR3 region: CASSATSARYEQYF. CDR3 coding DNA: TGTGCCAGCAGTGCGACTAGCGCCCGCTACGAGCAGTACTTC. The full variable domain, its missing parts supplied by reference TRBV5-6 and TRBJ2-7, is DAGVTQSPTHLIKTRGQQVTLRCSPKSGHDTVSWYQQALGQGPQFIFQYYEEEERQRGNFPDRFSGHQFPNYSSELNVNALLLGDSALYLCASSATSARYEQYFGPGTRLTVT.

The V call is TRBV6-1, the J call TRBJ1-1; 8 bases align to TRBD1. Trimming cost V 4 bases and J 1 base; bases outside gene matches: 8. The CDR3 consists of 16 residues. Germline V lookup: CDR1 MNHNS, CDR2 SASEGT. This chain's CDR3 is CASSGTGQGRNTEAFF. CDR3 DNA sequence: TGTGCCAGCAGTGGGACAGGGCAAGGACGGAACACTGAAGCTTTCTTT.

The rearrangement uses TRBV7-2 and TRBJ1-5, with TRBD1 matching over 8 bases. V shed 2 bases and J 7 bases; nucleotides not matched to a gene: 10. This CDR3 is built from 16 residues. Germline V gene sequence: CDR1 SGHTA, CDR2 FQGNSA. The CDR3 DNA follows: TGTGCCAGCAGCTTACCGACAGGGGTGAACCGCCAGCCCCAGCATTTT. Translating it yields CASSLPTGVNRQPQHF.

The CDR3 bases are TGTGCCAGCACCTCCCCCGGGACAGGGGTAGCTTTCTTT. This codes for CASTSPGTGVAFF. V is TRBV27 and J is TRBJ1-1; 10 nucleotides align to TRBD1. Germline trimming cut 7 bases from V and 10 bases from J; bases unmatched to any gene: 9. Germline values: CDR1 MNHEY, CDR2 SMNVEV (reference sequence). This CDR3 has 13 amino acids.

The DNA for the CDR3 is TGTGCCAGCAGTTTCTCATTAGCGGGAGATTCGGAAAACATTCAGTACTTC. Protein product: CASSFSLAGDSENIQYF. This chain connects TRBV28 to TRBJ2-4, with 9 bases identical to TRBD2. V dropped 3 bases and J dropped 5; count of bases not matched to a gene: 11. This CDR3 is 17 amino acids long. Per the germline V gene, CDR1 is MDHEN and CDR2 is SYDVKM.

The CDR3 is CASSLEGQLNQPQHF. The DNA for the CDR3 is TGCGCCAGCAGCTTGGAGGGACAACTCAATCAGCCCCAGCATTTT. The rearrangement uses TRBV5-1 and TRBJ1-5, with D perhaps matching TRBD1 (6 bases). Trimming cost V 0 bases and J 3 bases, with 10 bases left between them. This CDR3 has 15 amino acids. Germline CDR1 and CDR2: SGHRS and YFSETQ.

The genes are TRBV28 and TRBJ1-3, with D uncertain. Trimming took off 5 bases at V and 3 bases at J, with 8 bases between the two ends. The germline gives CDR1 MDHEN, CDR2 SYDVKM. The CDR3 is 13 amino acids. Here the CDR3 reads CASSRALGNTIYF. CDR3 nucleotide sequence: TGTGCCAGCAGTAGAGCGCTTGGAAACACCATATATTTT.

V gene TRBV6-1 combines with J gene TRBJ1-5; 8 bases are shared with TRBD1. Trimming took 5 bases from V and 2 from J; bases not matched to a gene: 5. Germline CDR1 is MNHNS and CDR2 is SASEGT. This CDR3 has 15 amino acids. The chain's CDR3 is CASSPDRARNQPQHF. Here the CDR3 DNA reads TGTGCCAGCAGTCCGGACAGGGCCCGCAATCAGCCCCAGCATTTT.

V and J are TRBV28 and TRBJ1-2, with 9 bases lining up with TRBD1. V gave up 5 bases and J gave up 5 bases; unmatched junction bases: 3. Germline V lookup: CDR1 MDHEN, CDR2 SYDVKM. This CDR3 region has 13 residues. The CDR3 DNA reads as TGTGCCAGCAGTCTACAGGGGGCGTATGGCTACACCTTC. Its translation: CASSLQGAYGYTF.

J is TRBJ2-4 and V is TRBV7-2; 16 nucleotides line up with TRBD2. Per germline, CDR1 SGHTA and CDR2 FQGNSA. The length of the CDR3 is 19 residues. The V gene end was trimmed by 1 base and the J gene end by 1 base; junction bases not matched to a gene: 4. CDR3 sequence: CASSLEGLAGGLAKNIQYF. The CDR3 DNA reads TGTGCCAGCAGCTTAGAGGGACTAGCGGGAGGGCTCGCCAAAAACATTCAGTACTTC.

In DNA, the CDR3 is TGTGCCAGCACCGTATTAGCGGGGGCCCCCCCTTGGGATACGCAGTATTTT. Protein: CASTVLAGAPPWDTQYF. The J gene is TRBJ2-3, the V gene TRBV28; 9 nucleotides agree with TRBD2. V dropped 7 bases and J dropped 6; count of bases not matched to a gene: 17. CDR3 length equals 17 residues. Germline CDR1 and CDR2: MDHEN and SYDVKM.